This T cell receptor beta chain is from a study of T cells after yellow fever vaccination. Study-level points and caveats: Booster samples showed a return of most primary-vaccination clones (approximately 95% CD4, about 87% CD8).

CDR3 length equals 14 residues. The V gene's germline CDR1 is LGHNT and CDR2 FRNRAP. V lost 6 bases to trimming and J lost 5 bases; unmatched junction nucleotides: 3. Each CDR3 protein gets one entry after TCRdb re-called the 5' RACE reads with MiXCR. The sample contains 450,000 to 550,000 distinct CDR3 sequences, around a fifth of which appear only once. This clonotype came up a few times. Its specificity is unknown. The rearrangement uses TRBV12-5 and TRBJ2-1; 11 nucleotides line up with TRBD1. The sequence was collected from a man younger than 30 who received the YFV17D yellow fever vaccine. The sample here was PBMCs, taken 21 days after the first yellow fever vaccination. The CDR3 region has the DNA TGTGCTAGTGGCCTGGACAGGGGGCACAATGAGCAGTTCTTC. Its protein is CASGLDRGHNEQFF. Supplemented by reference TRBV12-5 and TRBJ2-1, the full variable domain reads DARVTQTPRHKVTEMGQEVTMRCQPILGHNTVFWYRQTMMQGLELLAYFRNRAPLDDSGMPKDRFSAEMPDATLATLKIQPSEPRDSAVYFCASGLDRGHNEQFFGPGTRLTVL.